Included here is one TCR beta chain sequence, with context. Its target is unknown. PCR amplification relied on 60 Vbeta primers (plus 13 Jbeta primers). The repertoire was sequenced with immunoSEQ multiplex PCR; TCRdb's copy has only in-frame clones and lacks some. The data show approximately 180,000 clones, about 13% seen once. The donors comprised healthy bone marrow donors. This sample is part of a study of cytomegalovirus exposure and HLA in healthy donors. Study results and caveats: Judged likely to be a sequencing artifact was a cluster of highly shared sequence variants. Later findings reportedly placed an Asian-associated ancestry cluster below the approximately 670-donor mean for N-insertions.

The germline CDR1 and CDR2 sequences are MNHEY and SVGAGI. V was shortened by 4 bases and J by 2 bases, with 12 bases between the two germline ends. This CDR3 spans 15 amino acids. The sequenced sample consisted of PBMCs. This receptor was identified in a man aged 45 to 65 in good health and CMV-seropositive. This chain uses TRBV6-5 with TRBJ1-5, with D maybe TRBD1 (6 bases). The CDR3 DNA sequence: TGTGCCAGCAGTTTACAGGGAATTGGCAATCAGCCCCAGCATTTT. Amino acid sequence: CASSLQGIGNQPQHF.